This T cell receptor (beta chain) was recorded in a study of blood T cell repertoires in COVID-19. There are 15 residues in the CDR3. V lost 4 bases and J lost 9; bases outside the gene matches: 10. Per germline, CDR1 MNHEY and CDR2 SVGAGI. Clones were read by immunoSEQ multiplex PCR, and TCRdb kept only the in-frame ones, dropping some. The sample comprises approximately 200,000 clones, roughly 86% of which are singletons, and less than 3.5% rests with the top ten. The chain recombines TRBV6-5 with TRBJ2-1, with 9 bases matching TRBD1. Sequences were obtained from peripheral blood. This receptor was obtained from a woman in her twenties or thirties with active or convalescent COVID-19. The CDR3 region is CASSSITGGSGEQFF. The DNA of the CDR3 is TGTGCCAGCAGTTCTATCACAGGGGGCAGCGGTGAGCAGTTCTTC.